Below are 19 T cell receptor beta chains sequenced from a single sample in a study of cytotoxic CD8 clonotypes in ibrutinib-treated CLL. Assay used: immunoSEQ multiplex PCR; TCRdb lists only in-frame clones, some missing. This repertoire shows some 310,000 clones, approximately 80% found once; its top ten account for under 8.5%. Sequencing was performed on PBMCs, taken before ibrutinib treatment. All receptors come from a human donor with chronic lymphocytic leukemia.

CDR3 coding DNA: TGTGCCAGCAGCTTAGCAAGGGAAACTGGCTACACCTTC. Translation gives CASSLARETGYTF. The rearrangement links TRBV7-9 to TRBJ1-2; D call uncertain. CDR3 length: 13 amino acids. V was pared by 0 bases and J by 7 bases, with 9 bases between. Germline V gene data show CDR1 as SEHNR and CDR2 as FQNEAQ (reference sequence).

The V call is TRBV7-6, the J call TRBJ2-7, with TRBD2 matching over 9 bases. Germline CDR1 SGHVS, CDR2 FNYEAQ. CDR3 length equals 17 residues. Unmatched junction bases numbered 13, after V lost 5 bases and J lost 2 bases. In DNA form, the CDR3 reads TGTGCCAGCAGCGCACAGCTAGTTGCGGGAGGGCCCTACGAGCAGTACTTC. This sequence encodes CASSAQLVAGGPYEQYF.

The chain carries TRBV9 and TRBJ2-7; unclear D gene. Germline CDR1 is SGDLS and CDR2 is YYNGEE. V lost 4 bases to trimming and J lost 3 bases, with 11 bases between them. This CDR3 is built from 13 residues. The CDR3 coding sequence is TGTGCCAGCAGCACAGAGGCGGACTACGAGCAGTACTTC. Translating it yields CASSTEADYEQYF.

This chain links TRBV19 with TRBJ1-1; a possible D gene is TRBD1 (5 bases). The CDR3 consists of 13 residues. The germline gives CDR1 LNHDA, CDR2 SQIVND (reference sequence). Trimming removed 3 bases from V and 8 bases from J, with 13 bases in between. The CDR3 DNA sequence: TGTGCCAGTAGTATCCGTGACAGTCCAGAAGCTTTCTTT. Translating it yields CASSIRDSPEAFF.

The genes are TRBV2 and TRBJ2-1, with 7 positions matching TRBD2. The germline CDR1 and CDR2 sequences are SNHLY and FYNNEI. The trim removed 6 bases at V and 5 bases at J, leaving 7 bases unmatched. The CDR3 consists of 14 residues. The CDR3 bases are TGTGCCAGCAGGCTAGCGGAACACCACAATGAGCAGTTCTTC. Encoded protein: CASRLAEHHNEQFF.

The sample holds a few counts of this clone. This chain uses TRBV6-5 with TRBJ1-5; TRBD1 might be the D (6 bases). CDR3 length: 13 amino acids. Looked up from germline, CDR1 is MNHEY and CDR2 is SVGAGI. Between the trimmed V and J ends, which lost 8 bases and 5 bases, there was a span of 13 bases. The CDR3 bases are TGTGCCAGCGCCTCGAGGGGGGATCAGCCCCAGCATTTT. It specifies CASASRGDQPQHF.

The chain links TRBV1 to TRBJ1-1. TRBV1 is a pseudogene. This CDR3 contains 14 residues. CDR3 in amino acids: CTSSQRLSHTEAFF. Written as DNA, the CDR3 is TGCACCAGCAGCCAAAGACTCTCCCACACTGAAGCTTTCTTT.

This chain connects TRBV2 to TRBJ2-7, with 8 bases that match TRBD2. This CDR3 is built from 14 residues. V was clipped by 6 bases and J by 0 bases; unmatched bases: 4. Germline V lookup: CDR1 SNHLY, CDR2 FYNNEI. CDR3 region: CASRRLASSYEQYF. CDR3 nucleotides: TGTGCCAGCAGAAGACTAGCGAGCTCCTACGAGCAGTACTTC. Using reference TRBV2 and TRBJ2-7 for the parts outside the CDR3, the full variable domain is EPEVTQTPSHQVTQMGQEVILRCVPISNHLYFYWYRQILGQKVEFLVSFYNNEISEKSEIFDDQFSVERPDGSNFTLKIRSTKLEDSAMYFCASRRLASSYEQYFGPGTRLTVT.

In this sample, this clone turned up a few times. The chain links TRBV27 to TRBJ1-1; maybe TRBD1 (6 bases). Germline V gene lookup returns CDR1 MNHEY and CDR2 SMNVEV (reference sequence). V was cut by 6 bases and J by 8 bases, with 22 bases left in between. This CDR3 comprises 15 residues. For the CDR3, the DNA is TGTGCCAGCAGGGACCTCGGACAGCGCCAAATAGAAGCTTTCTTT. Translation: CASRDLGQRQIEAFF.

This rearrangement joins TRBV19 to TRBJ1-3, with a possible D match to TRBD1 (5 bases). This CDR3 is 15 amino acids long. V was clipped by 4 bases and J by 1 base, with 11 bases between them. CDR1 and CDR2 (germline): LNHDA, SQIVND (reference sequence). Here the CDR3 reads CASSSGRESGNTIYF. The CDR3 DNA reads as TGTGCCAGTAGTAGTGGCAGGGAGTCTGGAAACACCATATATTTT.

The chain uses TRBV6-9 and TRBJ2-7; the D gene is possibly TRBD2 (6 bases). The CDR3 covers 18 residues. CDR1 is MNHGY, CDR2 SVAAGI, per germline. Trimming shortened V by 2 bases and J by 0 bases, and 20 bases separated the two germline ends. The CDR3 here is CASSYRPDVKRVSYEQYF. The CDR3 region has the DNA TGTGCCAGCAGTTATCGCCCCGATGTCAAGCGGGTCTCCTACGAGCAGTACTTC.

The chain combines TRBV14 with TRBJ2-2; weak D call: TRBD2 (5 bases). V was pared by 6 bases and J by 1 base, with 18 bases between. The CDR3 length is 17 residues. CDR1 is SGHDN and CDR2 is FVKESK in the germline V gene. CDR3 sequence: CASRHARGGRNTGELFF. Written as DNA, the CDR3 is TGTGCCAGCAGGCATGCCAGAGGAGGAAGGAACACCGGGGAGCTGTTTTTT.

The chain joins TRBV7-9 to TRBJ1-2, with a possible D match to TRBD1 (5 bases). Trimming removed 4 bases from V and 1 base from J, with 10 bases in between. The CDR3 has 14 amino acids. Germline CDR1 is SEHNR and CDR2 is FQNEAQ (reference sequence). CDR3 in amino acids: CASSSPTDNYGYTF. Here the CDR3 DNA reads TGTGCCAGCAGCTCACCGACAGATAACTATGGCTACACCTTC.

With respect to this clone: The junction differs from germline at one of its ends, possibly a read error. The genes are TRBV9 and TRBJ1-1; D call uncertain. Germline CDR1 SGDLS, CDR2 YYNGEE. The CDR3 has 11 residues. CDR3 in amino acids: CASTPDTEAFF. As DNA, the CDR3 is TGTGCCAGCACCCCTGACACCGAAGCTTTCTTT.

The chain combines TRBV4-2 with TRBJ1-2; 9 nucleotides line up with TRBD1. The V segment lost 2 bases and the J segment 7 bases; nucleotides outside the gene matches: 8. The length of the CDR3 is 15 residues. Germline CDR1 reads LGHNA; CDR2 reads YNFKEQ. The CDR3 loop reads CASSQPGQGTGGYTF. The CDR3, as DNA: TGTGCCAGCAGCCAACCGGGACAGGGAACAGGTGGCTACACCTTC.

The chain has TRBV11-2 and TRBJ2-7; D perhaps matches TRBD1 (5 bases). The V end lost 1 base, the J end lost 3 bases, and 7 bases lay between the germline ends. The germline CDR1 and CDR2 sequences are SGHAT and FQNNGV. This CDR3 comprises 13 residues. This CDR3 is CASSLGQNYEQYF. The CDR3 coding sequence is TGTGCCAGCAGCTTAGGACAGAACTACGAGCAGTACTTC.

This sequence joins TRBV4-2 and TRBJ1-2; D remains unclear. This CDR3 has 16 amino acids. CDR1 LGHNA and CDR2 YNFKEQ come from the germline V gene. Trimming took 0 bases from V and 7 from J, leaving 18 bases between them. The CDR3 coding sequence is TGTGCCAGCAGCCAAGATCTTCTAGGTTCGGTTAGTGGCTACACCTTC. Translating gives CASSQDLLGSVSGYTF.

The V gene is TRBV30, the J gene TRBJ2-7; D is uncertain. Trimming removed 0 bases at V and 3 bases at J, with 12 bases between. The CDR3 is 14 residues long. Germline CDR1 is GTSNPN and CDR2 is SVGIG (reference sequence). The CDR3 loop is CAWSVQQRLYEQYF. CDR3 DNA: TGTGCCTGGAGTGTACAACAGAGACTCTACGAGCAGTACTTC.

The gene calls are TRBV19 and TRBJ2-7; TRBD2 aligns across 10 bases. The CDR3 runs to 14 residues. V lost 5 bases, J lost 3 bases, and 4 bases stayed unmatched. Germline V gene data show CDR1 as LNHDA and CDR2 as SQIVND (reference sequence). The CDR3, as DNA: TGTGCCAGTAGTCTAGCGGGAGCGAACTACGAGCAGTACTTC. Translating it yields CASSLAGANYEQYF.